This T cell receptor (beta chain) derives from a study of blood T cell repertoires in COVID-19. Overall study context: Samples representing acute and convalescent COVID-19 were sourced from the United States, Italy and Spain. In each case, the material was cDNA or gDNA derived from T cells, B-cell-depleted T cells, or PBMCs.

In the authors' methods: For nucleated cells, counts were estimated from reference gene primer amplification. Some clones are missing from TCRdb's copy, which holds only in-frame ones; the method was immunoSEQ multiplex PCR. V and J calls and clone size come straight from that table; D and trimming were deduced from the DNA. The sample yields 300,000 to 400,000 clones, around 82% seen once. Sequenced input: peripheral blood. The clonotype originates from a man aged 25 to 40 with active or convalescent COVID-19.

The CDR3 loop reads CASSLAGTGVYNEQFF. The CDR3, as DNA: TGTGCCAGCAGCTTAGCGGGGACAGGGGTTTACAATGAGCAGTTCTTC. The chain couples TRBV7-6 to TRBJ2-1, with 10 nucleotides matching TRBD1. Germline-derived CDR1 and CDR2 are SGHVS and FNYEAQ. The CDR3 sequence is 16 residues long. V lost 0 bases and J lost 4; bases outside the gene matches: 3. The complete variable domain, with remaining parts taken from reference TRBV7-6 and TRBJ2-1, reads GAGVSQSPRYKVTKRGQDVALRCDPISGHVSLYWYRQALGQGPEFLTYFNYEAQQDKSGLPNDRFSAERPEGSISTLTIQRTEQRDSAMYRCASSLAGTGVYNEQFFGPGTRLTVL.